The clone carrying this T cell receptor beta chain was found a few times. This specimen belongs to a study of blood T cell repertoires in COVID-19. Study details: Samples of COVID-19 (acute and convalescent) were obtained from the United States, Italy and Spain. T cells, B-cell-depleted T cells, or PBMCs provided the cDNA or gDNA that served as material.

In the source study's methods: Reference gene primers were amplified, and this amplification served to estimate nucleated cell counts. Sequencing used immunoSEQ multiplex PCR; TCRdb keeps in-frame clones, though not all of them. The V and J calls and clone size were taken over from that table, and D and trimming were inferred from the DNA. The repertoire holds about 300,000 clones, with roughly 88% as singletons. After removal of 6 bases from V and 9 bases from J, the junction contained 7 bases not matched to a gene. The CDR3 has 13 amino acids. The rearrangement uses TRBV12-3 or TRBV12-4 and TRBJ2-1; 8 nucleotides agree with TRBD2. The clonotype was recovered from a woman aged 45 to 65 with acute or convalescent COVID-19. Input material: peripheral blood. The CDR3 bases are TGTGCCAGCAGCGTGCGGGAGGTGGGTGAGCAGTTCTTC. Residues: CASSVREVGEQFF.